This TCR beta chain was retrieved from a study of blood T cell repertoires in COVID-19. Study background: PBMCs, B-cell-depleted T cells, or T cells were the source of the cDNA or gDNA that made up the material.

Methods used by the authors: Cell counts per sample came from amplifying reference gene primers. Method: immunoSEQ multiplex PCR; TCRdb's copy keeps in-frame clones and lacks some. Clone size and the V and J calls come from that table; the DNA yielded D and trimming. The sample lists over 250,000 clones; roughly 90% were seen once. Before being deemed recovered, Cohort 3 donors had two negative PCRs, clearance, or symptom resolution. The CDR3 runs to 12 residues. CDR1 and CDR2 from the germline V gene are GTSNPN and SVGIG (reference sequence). V was trimmed by 4 bases and J by 4 bases, leaving 8 bases between them.

The sample was PBMCs or T cells enriched from blood (not recorded which). The sequence derives from a woman aged 25 to 45 who had recovered from COVID-19. The chain has TRBV30 and TRBJ1-3, with D uncertain. CDR3 nucleotide sequence: TGTGCCTGGATGTCGGGAGGAAACACCATATATTTT. This translates into CAWMSGGNTIYF.